This is a list of T cell receptor beta chains from one sample in a study of blood T cell repertoires in COVID-19. Method: immunoSEQ multiplex PCR; TCRdb's copy keeps in-frame clones and lacks some. The repertoire holds about 330,000 clones, with around 86% as singletons. The sequencing sample was made of peripheral blood. The receptors shown here come from a woman aged 45-60 years with acute or convalescent COVID-19. Both conserved end residues are trimmed from each CDR3. D genes are given only for firm matches. Clone size is not always given. Where it is, it says once, few, many or a class for expanded clones.

>.|.|TRBV6-5|TRBJ1-5
ASSKTGIPVQPQH
>TRBD1|.|TRBV15|TRBJ1-5
ATSKPGQGTYQPQH
>TRBD1|.|TRBV2|TRBJ2-3
ASSEGQGVSTDTQY
>TRBD2|.|TRBV2|TRBJ2-5
ARSFSTSGSGETQY
>.|.|TRBV19|TRBJ1-5
ASSKTGSDSNQPQH
>.|.|TRBV11-3|TRBJ2-6
ASSQRASTGANVLT
>.|.|TRBV6-6|TRBJ1-1
ASRGTREAF
>TRBD1|.|TRBV19|TRBJ2-7
ASSIEPPDRGGEQY
>TRBD2|once|TRBV19|TRBJ2-3
ASSKNLAGGADTQY
>TRBD1|.|TRBV5-4|TRBJ2-1
ASTLGPGQGIDNEQF
>TRBD1|.|TRBV9|TRBJ2-5
ASSVGATGGNQETQY
>TRBD2|.|TRBV7-2|TRBJ2-3
ASSLGLAGLRTDTQY
>.|.|TRBV28|TRBJ2-5
ASSLTPGGRSETQY
>.|.|TRBV2|TRBJ2-1
ASSFREGSYNEQF
>TRBD1|.|TRBV18|TRBJ1-5
ASSLGTGGQPQH
>TRBD1|.|TRBV19|TRBJ1-5
ASSMPQGANQPQH
>.|once|TRBV9|TRBJ1-2
ASSPRAAPVGYGYT
>.|.|TRBV9|TRBJ2-2
ASSVETAHTGELF
>TRBD1|.|TRBV5-1|TRBJ1-5
ASSLATGDQPQH
>.|.|TRBV6-5|TRBJ1-4
ASRQGYEKLF
>TRBD2|.|TRBV11-3|TRBJ2-7
ASSQAGGGPYEQY
>.|.|TRBV11-2|TRBJ1-1
ASSLRQSTEAF
>TRBD1|once|TRBV27|TRBJ1-5
ASREQGGYSNQPQH
>.|.|TRBV6-5|TRBJ1-1
ASSYFPNRANTEAF
>.|.|TRBV28|TRBJ2-5
ASSFSSGQETQY
>TRBD2|.|TRBV6-2/TRBV6-3|TRBJ2-3
ASSPDGGSGS
>.|.|TRBV7-3|TRBJ2-3
ASSFEQGSDTQY
>.|once|TRBV28|TRBJ2-5
ASSLPEGAQY
>TRBD2|.|TRBV7-3|TRBJ2-7
ASSPGLAGVYEQY
>TRBD2|.|TRBV19|TRBJ2-1
ASSAYREAAHEQF
>.|.|TRBV9|TRBJ1-2
ASSPGTNYGYT
>TRBD2|.|TRBV4-1|TRBJ2-7
ASSLGTSGRRTYEQY
>.|.|TRBV6-5|TRBJ1-1
ASSYSMGRNTEAF
>TRBD1|.|TRBV5-8|TRBJ2-7
ASYKGQVRDEQY
>.|.|TRBV28|TRBJ1-1
ASSPPVGRSAF
>.|.|TRBV6-6|TRBJ1-3
ASSYGQHSGNTIY
>TRBD1|.|TRBV24-1|TRBJ2-3
ATSDPGQGSTDTQY
>.|.|TRBV4-2|TRBJ1-1
ASSQVLSSHTEAF
>.|.|TRBV7-8|TRBJ1-1
ASSLTVEAF
>TRBD2|.|TRBV6-5|TRBJ2-7
ASNPGGRFSNEQY
>.|once|TRBV11-1|TRBJ2-7
ASSHNKQGVYEQY
>TRBD2|.|TRBV9|TRBJ2-1
ASSNTKGGYSGRELYEQF
>TRBD1|once|TRBV30|TRBJ1-5
AWSVGTGSPQH
>TRBD2|.|TRBV7-3|TRBJ2-1
ASSSLRRDYPGNEQF
>.|.|TRBV6-4|TRBJ2-3
ASSDSTLADTQY
>TRBD1|.|TRBV19|TRBJ1-4
ASSSRRGLGEKLF
>.|.|TRBV5-1|TRBJ2-7
ASSLEQYYEQY
>TRBD2|.|TRBV9|TRBJ2-7
ASSVVLAGVAEQY
>.|.|TRBV9|TRBJ1-2
ASSANPSTRVDGYT
>.|.|TRBV5-1|TRBJ1-1
ASSQGRDTEAF
>TRBD2|.|TRBV27|TRBJ2-7
ASSPGLAGTYEQY
>.|once|TRBV27|TRBJ1-5
ASSPSIYSNQPQH
>.|.|TRBV20-1|TRBJ2-1
SATTPDEQF
>TRBD1|.|TRBV15|TRBJ2-7
ATSRTGESYEQY
>TRBD1|.|TRBV2|TRBJ2-1
ASSRTGGQYNEQF
>.|few|TRBV7-2|TRBJ2-1
ASSRGSWGEQF
>TRBD1|.|TRBV24-1|TRBJ2-7
ATSDPGQNPYEQY
>TRBD1|.|TRBV5-8|TRBJ2-2
ASSAGTGRNTGELF
>.|.|TRBV14|TRBJ1-1
ASSQQRGEAF
>.|.|TRBV24-1|TRBJ2-3
ATSQIVGGGGTDTQY